This T cell receptor (beta chain) was found in a study of T cell clones after liver transplantation. Across the whole study: Immunosuppression withdrawal was tried within 2 years after liver transplantation in this trial.

Only in-frame clones appear in the TCRdb table, and some are missing; sequencing was by immunoSEQ multiplex PCR. The data show under 35,000 clones, more than 90% seen once. This sample comprised CD8+ T cells from blood, obtained 12 months after liver transplant. This clonotype was obtained from a human patient who received a liver transplant. Some of the T cells may derive from the graft donor.

The CDR3 DNA reads as TGCGCCAGCAGTCAACCGGGGCCCTACGAGCAGTACTTC. Amino acid sequence: CASSQPGPYEQYF. V and J are TRBV23-1 and TRBJ2-7, with D perhaps TRBD1 or TRBD2 (5 bases each). TRBV23-1 is treated as an ORF (open reading frame) with a function not yet certain. V shed 2 bases and J shed 2 bases, with 7 bases lying between them. This CDR3 has 13 residues.